This T cell receptor beta chain was observed in a study of T-cell memory formation after mild COVID-19. Overall study context: TCR clusters were mostly donor specific. Study-level findings and limits: Certain responding clones were present in pre-infection memory, suggesting participation of cross-reactive memory. Mainly in CM and EM were contracting CD4+ clones; CD8+ were in EMRA. A balance of CD4 and CD8 characterized clones contracting day 15 to 85, whereas later expanders leaned CD4+.

Turning to this clonotype: The antigen is not known.

TCRdb recomputed calls from the 5' RACE reads with MiXCR, one row per CDR3 protein. The sample includes about 430,000 distinct CDR3 sequences, about a sixth of them seen just once. Trimming took off 1 base at V and 4 bases at J, with 7 bases between the two ends. CDR3 length: 13 amino acids. The sequenced sample consisted of PBMCs or a T cell subset sorted from them (not recorded which). The gene calls are TRBV12-3 or TRBV12-4 and TRBJ1-2; D ambiguous. The clonotype originates from a man between 18 and 35 years old who had mild COVID-19 (a few samples of this study predate the infection). Cell type and time point are not known. The CDR3 nucleotides read TGTGCCAGCAGTTTAGGCCATCCCTATGGCTACACCTTC. Translating it yields CASSLGHPYGYTF.